The 6 T cell receptor beta chains in this list originate from one sample, sequenced in a study of CD8 T cells in ankylosing spondylitis. TCRdb recomputed calls from the 5' RACE reads with MiXCR, one row per CDR3 protein. The sample lists approximately 200,000 distinct CDR3 sequences, roughly 13% seen once, with approximately 16% in the top ten. The sequenced sample was blood, either unsorted or a sorted T cell fraction (not recorded which). The receptor set was obtained from a male donor with ankylosing spondylitis or in good health (not recorded which).

In this sample, this clonotype turned up a few times. The chain couples TRBV7-9 to TRBJ1-1, with D unresolved. The germline gives CDR1 SEHNR, CDR2 FQNEAQ (reference sequence). The ends were cut back, 4 bases at V and 5 bases at J, with 14 bases in the middle. The CDR3 consists of 14 residues. The CDR3 DNA reads as TGTGCCAGCAGCTCGGGCGGCTGGAATACTGAAGCTTTCTTT. This translates into CASSSGGWNTEAFF.

This clonotype was observed a handful of times. This chain connects TRBV12-3 or TRBV12-4 to TRBJ1-5; D is possibly TRBD1 (5 bases). Trimming removed 5 bases at V and 15 bases at J, with 14 bases between. The CDR3 runs 11 residues. The CDR3 coding sequence is TGTGCCAGCAGTCCCGGGGCCGGGACGCATTTT. This encodes CASSPGAGTHF.

In this sample, this clonotype turned up many times. V and J are TRBV4-1 and TRBJ1-1, with a tentative D call TRBD1 (5 bases). Germline CDR1 reads MGHRA; CDR2 reads YSYEKL. The CDR3 runs 16 residues. Trimming cost V 3 bases and J 0 bases, with 14 bases left between them. The CDR3 here is CASSQVPGSMNTEAFF. The CDR3 nucleotides read TGCGCCAGCAGCCAGGTTCCAGGGTCCATGAACACTGAAGCTTTCTTT.

This rearrangement joins TRBV12-3 or TRBV12-4 to TRBJ2-7; 9 nucleotides agree with TRBD1. J lost 4 bases, V lost 3 bases, and 25 bases had no gene match. CDR3 length: 21 residues. The CDR3 here is CASSFDAPPGQGGIPYYEQYF. In DNA, the CDR3 is TGTGCCAGCAGTTTCGATGCACCGCCGGGACAGGGAGGTATCCCCTATTACGAGCAGTACTTC.

This clonotype came up a few times. The J gene is TRBJ1-1, the V gene TRBV19; no firm D call. V lost 5 bases to trimming and J lost 5 bases, with 18 bases between them. Per the germline V gene, CDR1 is LNHDA and CDR2 is SQIVND (reference sequence). The CDR3 length is 15 residues. The CDR3 DNA follows: TGTGCCAGTAGTTCTACGGGGTTTATAAGGACTGAAGCTTTCTTT. Residues: CASSSTGFIRTEAFF.

The chain couples TRBV5-1 to TRBJ2-7, with unresolved D. Germline CDR1 SGHRS, CDR2 YFSETQ. V was clipped by 4 bases and J by 2 bases, with 10 bases between them. CDR3 length equals 13 residues. The CDR3 nucleotides read TGCGCCAGCAGCGTAGGCAGAACCTACGAGCAGTACTTC. Translation: CASSVGRTYEQYF.